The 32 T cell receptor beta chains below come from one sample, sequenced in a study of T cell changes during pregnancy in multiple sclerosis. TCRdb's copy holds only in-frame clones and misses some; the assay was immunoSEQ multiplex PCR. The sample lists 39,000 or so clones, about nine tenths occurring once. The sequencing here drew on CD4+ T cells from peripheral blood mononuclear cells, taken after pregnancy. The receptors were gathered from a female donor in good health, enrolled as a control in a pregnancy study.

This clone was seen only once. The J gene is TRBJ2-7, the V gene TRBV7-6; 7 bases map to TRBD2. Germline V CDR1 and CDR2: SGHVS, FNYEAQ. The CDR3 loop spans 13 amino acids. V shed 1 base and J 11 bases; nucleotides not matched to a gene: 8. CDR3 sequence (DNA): TGTGCCAGCAGCTTAGGGGCCGGGGGGACGGAGTACTTC. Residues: CASSLGAGGTEYF.

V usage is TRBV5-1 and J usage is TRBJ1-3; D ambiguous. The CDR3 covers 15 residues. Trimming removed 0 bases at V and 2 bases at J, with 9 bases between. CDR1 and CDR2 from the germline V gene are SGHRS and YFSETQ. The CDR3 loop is CASSLEAGTGNTIYF. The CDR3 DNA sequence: TGCGCCAGCAGCTTGGAGGCCGGGACTGGAAACACCATATATTTT.

CDR3 in DNA: TGTGCCAGCAAAGCAGAGGGGGCGTTCAATGAGCAGTTCTTC. As protein: CASKAEGAFNEQFF. The chain recombines TRBV2 with TRBJ2-1, with TRBD1 matching over 7 bases. CDR1 is SNHLY and CDR2 is FYNNEI in the germline V gene. Trimming cost V 7 bases and J 6 bases; bases outside gene matches: 9. The CDR3 is 14 amino acids.

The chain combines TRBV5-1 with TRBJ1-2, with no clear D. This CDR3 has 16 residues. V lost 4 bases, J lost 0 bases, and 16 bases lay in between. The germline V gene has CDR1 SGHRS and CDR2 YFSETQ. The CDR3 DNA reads TGCGCCAGCAGCCCCCGGGAGGGAACGGCTAACTATGGCTACACCTTC. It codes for CASSPREGTANYGYTF.

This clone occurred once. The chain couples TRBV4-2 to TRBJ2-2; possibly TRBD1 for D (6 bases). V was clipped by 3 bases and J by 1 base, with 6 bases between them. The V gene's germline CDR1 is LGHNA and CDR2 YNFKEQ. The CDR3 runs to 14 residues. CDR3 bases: TGTGCCAGCAGCCAGGACAGGAACACCGGGGAGCTGTTTTTT. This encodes CASSQDRNTGELFF.

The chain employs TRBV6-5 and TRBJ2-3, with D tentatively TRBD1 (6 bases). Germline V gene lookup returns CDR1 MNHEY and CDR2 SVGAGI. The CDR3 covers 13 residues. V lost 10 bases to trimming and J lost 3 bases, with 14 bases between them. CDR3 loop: CATLDSKTDTQYF. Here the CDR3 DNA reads TGTGCCACCTTGGACAGCAAGACAGATACGCAGTATTTT.

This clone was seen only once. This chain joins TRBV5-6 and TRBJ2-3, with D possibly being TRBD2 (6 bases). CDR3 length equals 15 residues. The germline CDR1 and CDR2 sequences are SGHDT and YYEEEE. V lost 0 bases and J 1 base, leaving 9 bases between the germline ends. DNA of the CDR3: TGTGCCAGCAGCTTGGGGACTATACGCACAGATACGCAGTATTTT. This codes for CASSLGTIRTDTQYF.

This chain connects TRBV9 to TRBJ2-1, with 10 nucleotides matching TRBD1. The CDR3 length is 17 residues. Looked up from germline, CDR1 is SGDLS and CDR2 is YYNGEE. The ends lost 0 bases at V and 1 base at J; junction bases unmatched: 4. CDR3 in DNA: TGTGCCAGCAGCGTAGAGTTGGGACAGGGGTCCTACAATGAGCAGTTCTTC. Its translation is CASSVELGQGSYNEQFF. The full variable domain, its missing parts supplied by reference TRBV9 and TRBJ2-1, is DSGVTQTPKHLITATGQRVTLRCSPRSGDLSVYWYQQSLDQGLQFLIQYYNGEERAKGNILERFSAQQFPDLHSELNLSSLELGDSALYFCASSVELGQGSYNEQFFGPGTRLTVL.

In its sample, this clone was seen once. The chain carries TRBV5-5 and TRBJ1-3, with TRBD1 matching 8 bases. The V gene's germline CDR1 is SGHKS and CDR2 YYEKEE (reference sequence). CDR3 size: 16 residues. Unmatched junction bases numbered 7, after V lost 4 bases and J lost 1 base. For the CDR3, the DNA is TGTGCCAGCAGCGAACCGGACAGGGCATCTGGAAACACCATATATTTT. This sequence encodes CASSEPDRASGNTIYF.

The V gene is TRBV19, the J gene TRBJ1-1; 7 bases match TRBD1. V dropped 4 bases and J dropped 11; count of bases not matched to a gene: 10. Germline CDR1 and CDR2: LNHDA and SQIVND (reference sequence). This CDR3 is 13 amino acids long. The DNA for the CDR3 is TGTGCCAGTAGTAGATCGGGACAGTTGGTCGCTTTCTTT. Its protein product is CASSRSGQLVAFF. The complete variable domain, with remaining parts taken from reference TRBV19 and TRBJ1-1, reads DGGITQSPKYLFRKEGQNVTLSCEQNLNHDAMYWYRQDPGQGLRLIYYSQIVNDFQKGDIAEGYSVSREKKESFPLTVTSAQKNPTAFYLCASSRSGQLVAFFGQGTRLTVV.

The CDR3 reads CASSPDRMNTEAFF. The CDR3 bases are TGTGCCAGCAGCCCGGACAGAATGAACACTGAAGCTTTCTTT. V usage is TRBV6-4 and J usage is TRBJ1-1; D is possibly TRBD1 (6 bases). The V end lost 6 bases, the J end lost 0 bases, and 11 bases lay between the germline ends. The CDR3 runs 14 residues. Germline V gene sequence: CDR1 MRHNA, CDR2 SNTAGT.

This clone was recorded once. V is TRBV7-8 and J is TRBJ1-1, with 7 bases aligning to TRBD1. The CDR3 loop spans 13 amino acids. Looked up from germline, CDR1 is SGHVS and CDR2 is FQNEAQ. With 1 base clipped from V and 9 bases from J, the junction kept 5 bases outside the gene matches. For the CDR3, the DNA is TGTGCCAGCAGCTTAGGAGACAGGGTTAAAGCTTTCTTT. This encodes CASSLGDRVKAFF.

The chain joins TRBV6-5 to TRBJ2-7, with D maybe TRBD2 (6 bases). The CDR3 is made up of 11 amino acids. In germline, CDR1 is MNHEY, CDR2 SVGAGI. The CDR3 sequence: CASRGLYEQYF. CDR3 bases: TGTGCGAGCCGGGGGTTATACGAGCAGTACTTC.

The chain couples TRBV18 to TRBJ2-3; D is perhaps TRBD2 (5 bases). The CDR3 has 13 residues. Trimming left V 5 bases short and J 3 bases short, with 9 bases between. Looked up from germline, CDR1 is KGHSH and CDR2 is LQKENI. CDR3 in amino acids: CASSDGGTDTQYF. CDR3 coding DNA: TGTGCCAGCTCAGACGGCGGGACAGATACGCAGTATTTT.

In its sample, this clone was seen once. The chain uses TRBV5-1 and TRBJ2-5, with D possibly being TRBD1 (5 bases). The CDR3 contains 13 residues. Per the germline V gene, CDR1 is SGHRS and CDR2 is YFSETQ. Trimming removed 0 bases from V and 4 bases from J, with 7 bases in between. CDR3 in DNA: TGCGCCAGCAGCTTGGCAGGGCGAGAGACCCAGTACTTC. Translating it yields CASSLAGRETQYF.

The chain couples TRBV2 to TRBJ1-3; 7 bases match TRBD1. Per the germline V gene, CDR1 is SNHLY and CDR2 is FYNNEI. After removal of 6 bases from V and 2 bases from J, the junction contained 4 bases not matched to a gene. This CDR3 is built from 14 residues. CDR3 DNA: TGTGCCAGCAGCACGGGGACAGCTGGAAACACCATATATTTT. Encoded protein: CASSTGTAGNTIYF.

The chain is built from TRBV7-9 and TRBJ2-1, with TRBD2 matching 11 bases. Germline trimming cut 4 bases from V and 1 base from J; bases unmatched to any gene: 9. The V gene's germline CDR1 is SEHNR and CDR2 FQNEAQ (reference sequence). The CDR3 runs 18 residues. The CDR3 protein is CASSSPSLAGGSYNEQFF. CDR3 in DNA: TGTGCCAGCAGCTCCCCCAGTCTAGCGGGGGGTTCCTACAATGAGCAGTTCTTC.

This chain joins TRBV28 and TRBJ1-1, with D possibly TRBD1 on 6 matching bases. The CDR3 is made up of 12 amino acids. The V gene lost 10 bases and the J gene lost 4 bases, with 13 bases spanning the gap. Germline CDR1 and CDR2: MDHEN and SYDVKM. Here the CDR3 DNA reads TGTGCCACCAGAACAGGGCTCACTGAAGCTTTCTTT. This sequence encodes CATRTGLTEAFF.

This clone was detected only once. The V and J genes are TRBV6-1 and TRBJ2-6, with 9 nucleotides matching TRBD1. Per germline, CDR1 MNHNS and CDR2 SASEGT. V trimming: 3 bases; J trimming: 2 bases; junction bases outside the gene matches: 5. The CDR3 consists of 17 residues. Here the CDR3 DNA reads TGTGCCAGCAGTGAGGACAGGGGAAGGGCTGGGGCCAACGTCCTGACTTTC. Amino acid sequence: CASSEDRGRAGANVLTF.

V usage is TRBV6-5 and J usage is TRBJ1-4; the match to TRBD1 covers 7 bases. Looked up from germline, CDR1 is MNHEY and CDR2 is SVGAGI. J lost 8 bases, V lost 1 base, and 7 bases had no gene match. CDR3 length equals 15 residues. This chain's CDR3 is CASSYLTGRGEKLFF. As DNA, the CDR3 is TGTGCCAGCAGTTACTTGACAGGGAGAGGGGAAAAACTGTTTTTT.

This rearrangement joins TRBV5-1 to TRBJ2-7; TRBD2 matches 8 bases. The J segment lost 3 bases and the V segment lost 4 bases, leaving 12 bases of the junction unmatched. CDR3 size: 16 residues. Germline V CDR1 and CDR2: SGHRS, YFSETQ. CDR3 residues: CASSPRPSGGGYEQYF. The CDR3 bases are TGCGCCAGCAGCCCCAGACCGTCGGGGGGGGGCTACGAGCAGTACTTC.

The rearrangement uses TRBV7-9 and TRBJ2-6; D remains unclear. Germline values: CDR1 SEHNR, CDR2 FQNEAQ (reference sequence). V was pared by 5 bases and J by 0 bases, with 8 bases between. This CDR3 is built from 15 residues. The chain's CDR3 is CASSMHSSGANVLTF. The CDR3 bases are TGTGCCAGCAGCATGCACAGCTCTGGGGCCAACGTCCTGACTTTC.

The CDR3 nucleotides read TGCGCCAGCAGCCCGGGGGGGGTGAACACTGAAGCTTTCTTT. It specifies CASSPGGVNTEAFF. The chain recombines TRBV5-1 with TRBJ1-1; D is perhaps TRBD1 (5 bases). Germline V gene lookup returns CDR1 SGHRS and CDR2 YFSETQ. Trimming cost V 4 bases and J 0 bases, with 10 bases left between them. The CDR3 spans 14 residues.

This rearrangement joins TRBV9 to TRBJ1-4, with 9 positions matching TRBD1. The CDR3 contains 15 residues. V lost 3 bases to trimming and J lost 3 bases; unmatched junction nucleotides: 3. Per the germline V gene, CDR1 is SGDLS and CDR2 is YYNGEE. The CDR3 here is CASSGGQGPNEKLFF. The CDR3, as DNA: TGTGCCAGCAGCGGGGGACAGGGACCTAATGAAAAACTGTTTTTT.

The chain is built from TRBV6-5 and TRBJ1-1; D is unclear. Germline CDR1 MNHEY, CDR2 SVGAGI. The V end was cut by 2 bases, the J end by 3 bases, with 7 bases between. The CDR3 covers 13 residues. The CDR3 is CASSYQVYTEAFF. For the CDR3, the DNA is TGTGCCAGCAGTTACCAGGTCTACACTGAAGCTTTCTTT.

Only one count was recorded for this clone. DNA for the CDR3: TGTGCCAGCAGTCTACAGGGATTGGATTCACCCCTCCACTTT. Translated: CASSLQGLDSPLHF. The rearrangement joins TRBV2 to TRBJ1-6, with a tentative D call TRBD1 (6 bases). CDR1 and CDR2 from the germline V gene are SNHLY and FYNNEI. The CDR3 sequence is 14 residues long. Trimming removed 5 bases from V and 8 bases from J, with 13 bases in between.

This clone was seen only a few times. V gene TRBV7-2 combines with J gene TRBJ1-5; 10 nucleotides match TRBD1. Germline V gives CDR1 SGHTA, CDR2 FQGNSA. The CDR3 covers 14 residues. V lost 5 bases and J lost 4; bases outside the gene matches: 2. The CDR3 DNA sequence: TGTGCCAGCAGCCGGACAGGGGGAAATCAGCCCCAGCATTTT. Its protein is CASSRTGGNQPQHF.

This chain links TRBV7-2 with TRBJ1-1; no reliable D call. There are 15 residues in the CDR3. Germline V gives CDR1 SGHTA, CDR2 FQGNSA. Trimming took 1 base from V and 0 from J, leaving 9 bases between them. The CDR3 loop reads CASSLEFSMNTEAFF. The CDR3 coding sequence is TGTGCCAGCAGCTTAGAGTTCTCTATGAACACTGAAGCTTTCTTT. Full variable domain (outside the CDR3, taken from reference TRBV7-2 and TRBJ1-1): GAGVSQSPSNKVTEKGKDVELRCDPISGHTALYWYRQSLGQGLEFLIYFQGNSAPDKSGLPSDRFSAERTGGSVSTLTIQRTQQEDSAVYLCASSLEFSMNTEAFFGQGTRLTVV.

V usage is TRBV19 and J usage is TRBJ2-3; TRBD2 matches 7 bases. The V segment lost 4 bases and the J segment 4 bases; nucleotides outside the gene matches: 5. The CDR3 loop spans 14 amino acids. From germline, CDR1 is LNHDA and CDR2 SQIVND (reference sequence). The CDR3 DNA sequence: TGTGCCAGTAGTACCTTAGGACTAGCAGATACGCAGTATTTT. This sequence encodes CASSTLGLADTQYF.

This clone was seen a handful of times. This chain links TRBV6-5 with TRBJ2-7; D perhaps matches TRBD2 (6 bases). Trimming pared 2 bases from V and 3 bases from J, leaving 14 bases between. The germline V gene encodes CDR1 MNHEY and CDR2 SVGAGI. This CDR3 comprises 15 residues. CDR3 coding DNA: TGTGCCAGCAGTTACGGGCGGGACGGGATCTACGAGCAGTACTTC. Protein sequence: CASSYGRDGIYEQYF.

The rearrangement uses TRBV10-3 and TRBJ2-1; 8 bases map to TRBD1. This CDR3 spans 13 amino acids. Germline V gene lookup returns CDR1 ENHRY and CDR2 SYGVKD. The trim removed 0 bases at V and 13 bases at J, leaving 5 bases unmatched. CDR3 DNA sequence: TGTGCCATCAGTGAGTCTTTGGACAGGGCCCAGTTCTTC. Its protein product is CAISESLDRAQFF.

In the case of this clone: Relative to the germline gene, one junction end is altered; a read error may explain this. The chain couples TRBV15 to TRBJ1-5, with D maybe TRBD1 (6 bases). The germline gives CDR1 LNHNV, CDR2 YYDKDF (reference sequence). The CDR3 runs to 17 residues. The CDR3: CATRRDGGGLSNQPQHF. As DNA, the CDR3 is TGTGCCACCAGAAGAGATGGGGGGGGGCTTAGCAATCAGCCCCAGCATTTT.